These T cell receptor beta chains were read from a single sample in a study of cytomegalovirus exposure and HLA in healthy donors. Only in-frame clones appear in the TCRdb table, and some are missing; sequencing was by immunoSEQ multiplex PCR. The sample shows under 150,000 clones, 70% to 80% of them seen only once. The specimen was PBMCs. The receptors were gathered from a woman in her 50s in good health and CMV-seropositive. Both conserved end residues are part of each CDR3. Fields, in order: J gene, V gene, clone size, D gene, CDR3 protein, CDR3 DNA. D genes are given only for firm matches. Size tells how often a clone was seen (once, few, many) or the class of an expanded clone, and some rows leave it out.

TRBJ2-2 TRBV7-7 . . CASSGCWRGNTGELFF TGTGCTAGCAGCGGGTGCTGGCGGGGCAACACCGGGGAGCTGTTTTTT
TRBJ1-6 TRBV6-1 . . CASSAGGGNSPLHF TGTGCCAGCAGTGCGGGAGGGGGGAATTCACCCCTCCACTTT
TRBJ1-2 TRBV6-5 . . CASSYWKGAGNYGYTF TGTGCCAGCAGTTACTGGAAAGGGGCAGGGAACTATGGCTACACCTTC
TRBJ1-2 TRBV4-3 . . CASSQEPGGDGGYGYTF TGCGCCAGCAGCCAAGAGCCGGGGGGTGATGGGGGTTATGGCTACACCTTC
TRBJ1-2 TRBV30 . TRBD1 CAWSSQGARGYTF TGTGCCTGGAGTTCGCAGGGGGCGAGGGGCTACACCTTC
TRBJ2-5 TRBV7-2 . . CASSNRTNLRETQYF TGTGCCAGCAGTAACAGGACCAACCTTCGTGAGACCCAGTACTTC
TRBJ2-3 TRBV5-1 . TRBD2 CASSFSGEHSTDTQYF TGCGCCAGCAGCTTTAGCGGGGAACATAGCACAGATACGCAGTATTTT
TRBJ1-1 TRBV4-2 . TRBD1 CASSQPTGQGNTEAFF TGTGCCAGCAGCCAACCTACAGGACAGGGGAACACTGAAGCTTTCTTT
TRBJ2-5 TRBV2 . TRBD2 CASTRGLAVEETQYF TGTGCCAGTACGAGGGGACTAGCGGTCGAAGAGACCCAGTACTTC
TRBJ2-7 TRBV13 once TRBD2 CASSLRVAGGYEQYF TGTGCCAGCAGCTTAAGGGTAGCGGGGGGATACGAGCAGTACTTC
TRBJ1-4 TRBV6-5 few TRBD1 CASSRRQGGGEKLFF TGTGCCAGCAGCCGCCGACAGGGAGGAGGTGAAAAACTGTTTTTT
TRBJ2-1 TRBV28 . TRBD2 CASSFSPRWTSGRAHYNEQFF TGTGCCAGCAGTTTTTCCCCACGCTGGACTAGCGGGAGGGCCCATTACAATGAGCAGTTCTTC
TRBJ2-7 TRBV2 . TRBD2 CASSEAGRGGPEQYF TGTGCCAGCAGTGAAGCAGGGCGGGGGGGCCCCGAGCAGTACTTC
TRBJ1-1 TRBV28 once TRBD1 CASSFTGGTEAFF TGTGCCAGCTCCTTCACAGGGGGCACTGAAGCTTTCTTT
TRBJ2-1 TRBV6-1 . TRBD1 CASSFDRVGNNEQFF TGTGCCAGCAGTTTCGACAGGGTTGGAAACAATGAGCAGTTCTTC
TRBJ1-2 TRBV12-5 . . CASGERANYGYTF TGTGCTAGTGGGGAGCGAGCTAACTATGGCTACACCTTC
TRBJ2-1 TRBV5-4 . TRBD1 CASSQDRGLYNEQFF TGTGCCAGCAGCCAGGACAGGGGGCTGTACAATGAGCAGTTCTTC
TRBJ2-5 TRBV2 . TRBD2 CASKGTSGGETQYF TGTGCCAGCAAGGGGACTAGCGGAGGAGAGACCCAGTACTTC
TRBJ2-7 TRBV5-1 . TRBD2 CASSLTSGRTPYEQYF TGCGCCAGCAGCCTTACTAGCGGGAGGACCCCCTACGAGCAGTACTTC
TRBJ2-1 TRBV9 . TRBD1 CASATGTGRDEQFF TGTGCCAGCGCTACCGGGACAGGGAGGGATGAGCAGTTCTTC
TRBJ2-2 TRBV7-4 . . CASSLWRGHTANTGELFF TGTGCCAGCAGCTTATGGAGAGGACACACAGCGAACACCGGGGAGCTGTTTTTT
TRBJ1-5 TRBV4-3 . TRBD1 CASSQDSGGRQPQHF TGCGCCAGCAGCCAAGATTCAGGGGGCAGGCAGCCCCAGCATTTT
TRBJ2-7 TRBV19 . TRBD2 CASSDGTNYEQYF TGTGCCAGTAGTGACGGGACTAACTACGAGCAGTACTTC
TRBJ2-2 TRBV4-1 . TRBD1 CASSLMTGGWNTGELFF TGCGCCAGCAGCCTAATGACAGGGGGCTGGAACACCGGGGAGCTGTTTTTT
TRBJ2-1 TRBV6-4 . . CASSDNPSAMGHEQFF TGTGCCAGCAGTGACAACCCTAGCGCCATGGGGCATGAGCAGTTCTTC
TRBJ1-2 TRBV5-1 . TRBD1 CASSFVALGGGSDNGYTF TGCGCCAGCAGCTTTGTGGCCTTAGGAGGGGGCAGCGATAATGGCTACACCTTC
TRBJ2-5 TRBV11-2 . TRBD1 CASSLGTVQETQYF TGTGCCAGCAGCCTTGGGACAGTACAAGAGACCCAGTACTTC
TRBJ1-3 TRBV7-9 once . CARQGMVGNTIYF TGTGCCAGACAGGGTATGGTCGGAAACACCATATATTTT
TRBJ2-6 TRBV5-4 . . CASSPGGASSGANVLTF TGTGCCAGCAGCCCCGGGGGAGCTAGCTCTGGGGCCAACGTCCTGACTTTC
TRBJ1-2 TRBV7-8 . . CASSLALSYGYTF TGTGCCAGCAGCTTAGCGCTTAGTTATGGCTACACCTTC
TRBJ1-1 TRBV5-1 . . CASSLSGSDTEAFF TGCGCCAGCAGCTTGAGTGGTAGTGACACTGAAGCTTTCTTT
TRBJ1-1 TRBV29-1 . . CSVGSESRSKAFF TGCAGCGTTGGCTCCGAGAGTCGATCTAAAGCTTTCTTT
TRBJ1-3 TRBV7-2 . . CASSFGGPGNTIYF TGTGCCAGCAGCTTCGGGGGTCCGGGAAACACCATATATTTT
TRBJ2-1 TRBV11-2 . TRBD2 CASSLALAGAVNEQFF TGTGCCAGCAGCTTAGCACTAGCGGGGGCCGTCAATGAGCAGTTCTTC
TRBJ2-1 TRBV7-8 . TRBD2 CASSLGPLAGVRNEQFF TGTGCCAGCAGCTTAGGTCCCCTAGCGGGAGTTAGAAATGAGCAGTTCTTC
TRBJ2-7 TRBV30 . . CAWSVGDVYEQYF TGTGCCTGGAGTGTAGGGGATGTGTACGAGCAGTACTTC
TRBJ1-2 TRBV28 . . CASSPLERGNYGYTF TGTGCCAGCAGCCCACTGGAGAGGGGGAACTATGGCTACACCTTC
TRBJ1-5 TRBV10-1 . . CASSGPFEVYSNQPQHF TGCGCCAGCAGTGGCCCGTTCGAGGTCTATAGCAATCAGCCCCAGCATTTT
TRBJ2-1 TRBV5-4 once . CASRVVSGSSYNEQFF TGTGCCAGCAGAGTCGTTAGCGGTAGCTCCTACAATGAGCAGTTCTTC
TRBJ1-3 TRBV10-3 . . CATTGELPSGNTIYF TGTGCCACTACCGGGGAGTTACCCTCTGGAAACACCATATATTTT
TRBJ2-7 TRBV7-2 . . CASSSTGYEQYF TGTGCCAGCAGCTCCACCGGGTACGAGCAGTACTTC
TRBJ2-1 TRBV29-1 few TRBD2 CSALTSGGTGEQFF TGCAGCGCCTTGACTAGCGGGGGGACCGGTGAGCAGTTCTTC
TRBJ1-2 TRBV7-2 . . CASSPQSGVFYGYTF TGTGCCAGCAGCCCCCAGTCGGGAGTATTCTATGGCTACACCTTC
TRBJ1-2 TRBV4-2 . . CASSQDITGNGYGYTF TGTGCCAGCAGCCAAGATATTACAGGGAATGGGTATGGCTACACCTTC
TRBJ1-5 TRBV7-2 . TRBD1 CASSPGGPNQPQHF TGTGCCAGCAGCCCAGGGGGCCCCAATCAGCCCCAGCATTTT
TRBJ2-3 TRBV7-7 once TRBD1 CASSSTGGWDTQYF TGTGCTAGCAGCTCGACAGGGGGCTGGGATACGCAGTATTTT
TRBJ2-1 TRBV7-2 . TRBD2 CASSLTSGGWDEQFF TGTGCCAGCAGCTTGACTAGCGGGGGGTGGGATGAGCAGTTCTTC
TRBJ2-7 TRBV5-1 few TRBD2 CASSPAGGVGEQYF TGCGCCAGCAGCCCGGCGGGAGGTGTAGGGGAGCAGTACTTC
TRBJ2-3 TRBV27 . . CASSFGRGRDSTDTQYF TGTGCCAGCAGTTTCGGCAGGGGTCGCGATAGCACAGATACGCAGTATTTT
TRBJ1-2 TRBV6-5 once . CASSYLTGQGGYTF TGTGCCAGCAGTTACTTAACAGGTCAGGGAGGCTACACCTTC
TRBJ2-7 TRBV27 . TRBD1 CASRMTGGHEQYF TGTGCCAGCAGGATGACAGGGGGCCACGAGCAGTACTTC
TRBJ2-3 TRBV20-1 . . CSARDKHRGYF TGCAGTGCTAGAGATAAACACCGTGGGTATTTT
TRBJ2-7 TRBV5-6 . TRBD1 CASSRTGGDEQYF TGTGCCAGCAGCCGGACAGGGGGCGACGAGCAGTACTTC
TRBJ1-1 TRBV11-3 . . CASSQRVGVGTEAFF TGTGCCAGCAGTCAACGAGTAGGGGTGGGAACTGAAGCTTTCTTT